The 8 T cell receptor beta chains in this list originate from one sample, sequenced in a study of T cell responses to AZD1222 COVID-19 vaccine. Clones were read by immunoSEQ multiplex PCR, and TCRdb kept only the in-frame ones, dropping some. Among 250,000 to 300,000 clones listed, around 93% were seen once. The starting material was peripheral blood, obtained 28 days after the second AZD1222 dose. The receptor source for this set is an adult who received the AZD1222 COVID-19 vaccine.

CDR3 in DNA: TGTGCCAGCAGCGCGGGACAGGGTTTCAATCAGCCCCAGCATTTT. Protein product: CASSAGQGFNQPQHF. The rearrangement links TRBV5-6 to TRBJ1-5, with 9 bases fitting TRBD1. The germline CDR1 and CDR2 sequences are SGHDT and YYEEEE. V lost 4 bases, J lost 3 bases, and 5 bases stayed unmatched. The CDR3 consists of 15 residues. Full variable domain (missing parts from reference TRBV5-6 and TRBJ1-5): DAGVTQSPTHLIKTRGQQVTLRCSPKSGHDTVSWYQQALGQGPQFIFQYYEEEERQRGNFPDRFSGHQFPNYSSELNVNALLLGDSALYLCASSAGQGFNQPQHFGDGTRLSIL.

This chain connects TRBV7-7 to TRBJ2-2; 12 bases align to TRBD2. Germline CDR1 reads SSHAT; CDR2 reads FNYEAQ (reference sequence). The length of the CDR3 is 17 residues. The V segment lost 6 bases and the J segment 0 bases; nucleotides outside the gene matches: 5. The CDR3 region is CASSRLAGVPNTGELFF. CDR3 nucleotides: TGTGCCAGCAGTCGACTAGCGGGAGTCCCGAACACCGGGGAGCTGTTTTTT.

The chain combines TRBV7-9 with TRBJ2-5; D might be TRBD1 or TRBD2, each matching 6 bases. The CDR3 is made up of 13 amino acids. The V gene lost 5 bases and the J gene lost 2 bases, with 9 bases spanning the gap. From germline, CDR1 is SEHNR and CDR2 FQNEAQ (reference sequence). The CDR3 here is CASSLGGQETQYF. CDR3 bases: TGTGCCAGCAGCCTAGGGGGGCAAGAGACCCAGTACTTC.

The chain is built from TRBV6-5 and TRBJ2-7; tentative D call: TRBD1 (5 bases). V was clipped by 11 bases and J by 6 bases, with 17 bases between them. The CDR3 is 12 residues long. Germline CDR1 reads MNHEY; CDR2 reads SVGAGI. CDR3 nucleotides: TGTGCCTCCCGATATAGGGGCGGCGAGCAGTACTTC. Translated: CASRYRGGEQYF.

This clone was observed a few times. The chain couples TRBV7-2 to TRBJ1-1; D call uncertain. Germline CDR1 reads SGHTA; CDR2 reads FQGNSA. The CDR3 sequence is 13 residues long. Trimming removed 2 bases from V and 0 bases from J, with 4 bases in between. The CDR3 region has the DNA TGTGCCAGCAGCTTACAGATGAACACTGAAGCTTTCTTT. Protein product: CASSLQMNTEAFF.

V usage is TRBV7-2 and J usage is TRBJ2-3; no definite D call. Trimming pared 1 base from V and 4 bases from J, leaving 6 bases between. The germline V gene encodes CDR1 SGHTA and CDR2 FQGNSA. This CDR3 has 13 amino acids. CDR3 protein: CASSLGGADTQYF. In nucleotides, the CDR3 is TGTGCCAGCAGCTTAGGCGGAGCAGATACGCAGTATTTT. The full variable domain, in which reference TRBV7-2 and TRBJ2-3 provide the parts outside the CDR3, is GAGVSQSPSNKVTEKGKDVELRCDPISGHTALYWYRQSLGQGLEFLIYFQGNSAPDKSGLPSDRFSAERTGGSVSTLTIQRTQQEDSAVYLCASSLGGADTQYFGPGTRLTVL.

CDR3: CAISERSISTDTQYF. The CDR3 nucleotides are TGTGCCATCAGTGAGCGGTCAATTAGCACAGATACGCAGTATTTT. The chain combines TRBV10-3 with TRBJ2-3; D call uncertain. The V gene's germline CDR1 is ENHRY and CDR2 SYGVKD. Trimming pared 2 bases from V and 0 bases from J, leaving 9 bases between. The CDR3 is 15 amino acids.

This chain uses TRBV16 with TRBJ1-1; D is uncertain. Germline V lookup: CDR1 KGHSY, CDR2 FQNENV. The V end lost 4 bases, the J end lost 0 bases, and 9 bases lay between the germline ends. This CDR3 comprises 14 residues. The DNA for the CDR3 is TGTGCCAGCAGCCGGGCCTTGATGAACACTGAAGCTTTCTTT. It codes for CASSRALMNTEAFF.